The text below deals with one T cell receptor (beta chain). Its antigen is not yet known. Within one base of it there is no much larger clone, and no base qualities were kept. A MiSeq instrument was used for deep resolution sequencing, which targeted depths ranging from 1 in 1 million up to 1 in 200,000 T cells, with coverage averaging 10x for each clonotype. The immunoSEQ hsTCRB Kit was used to generate TCR beta libraries. Per the original workflow: Data were analyzed with ImmunoSEQ Data Assistant and ImmunoSEQ Analyzer, with V, D and J genes assigned per IMGT definitions. Clonality, which ranges from 0 to 1, was calculated by subtracting the normalized Shannon entropy of productive rearrangement frequencies from one. Only overrepresented clonotypes making up at least 0.05% of the repertoire of each patient were included in the public clonotype analysis. Repertoires from some twelve age-matched healthy donors in immuneACCESS were used as clonality controls. TCRdb stores this immuneACCESS table with in-frame sequences only. Part of the clones is absent; in the studies checked, under half of the shortfall reflects unresolved V genes, and no reason is known for the rest. The V and J calls and clone size come from that table; D and trimming were worked out from the DNA. Across this sample there are about 76,000 clones, with roughly 85% seen only once. Together, the top ten hold around 36% of the sample.

The sample originates from a study of cytotoxic CD8 clonotypes in ibrutinib-treated CLL (dated by TCRdb to about 2021). About the full investigation: The cohort included more than 14 treatment-naive and about a dozen relapsed/refractory patients; roughly 17 were IGHV unmutated. Of the 90 or so participants in the trial, 25 to 30 had longitudinal samples available. Response samples were taken after a median of 12 months on treatment, ranging from about 6 to 40 months. On average, each sample had roughly 250,000 productive templates and roughly 95,000 productive rearrangements. Partial responses were observed in roughly 25 patients and complete responses in 2; after a median follow-up of around 68 months, remission was maintained in approximately 14 patients and progression was observed in approximately twelve. Every sample from remission and from progressive disease was obtained while the patients were still on ibrutinib. Cryopreserved peripheral blood mononuclear cells were collected before treatment, at response, and at either disease progression or sustained remission.

Explained via the paper, the time point label denotes: 20 to 30 months on ibrutinib. For TCR beta library preparation, about 2.2 micrograms of genomic DNA were extracted from the cryopreserved PBMCs. Longitudinal blood samples from CLL patients receiving ibrutinib monotherapy were subjected to high-throughput TCR beta sequencing. The patients took part in an open-label, single-center phase 2 trial of ibrutinib monotherapy. General study outcomes and caveats: Public clonotypes were rare and either shrank or stayed stable during treatment, and the rise in clonality at ibrutinib response reflected expansion of private clonotypes. Baseline clonality was found to be higher than that of age-matched healthy donors and was strongly correlated with circulating CD8+ T-cell counts. Clonality rose at ibrutinib response, remained stable during sustained remission, and dropped back toward baseline at progression. Sustained-remission and progressing patients did not have matched sampling times, and lymph node repertoires were not examined.

The material sequenced was PBMCs, taken after 24 months of ibrutinib treatment. This clonotype was sampled from a human donor with chronic lymphocytic leukemia.

The bases read TGTGCCAGTAGTACGGGAGTTGGGGTGAACACCGGGGAGCTGTTTTTT. Its translation reads: CASSTGVGVNTGELFF. Recombination connected TRBV19 to TRBJ2-2, with TRBD2 as a weak D call on 6 bases. CDR1 and CDR2 were assigned from the germline V gene (reference sequence) as LNHDA and SQIVND. V is clipped by 4 bases and J by 1 base, and the sequence between their germline boundaries is 13 bases long. The CDR3 sequence holds 16 residues, the cysteine and phenylalanine included. Of the read, only the CDR3 DNA is kept; its 48 bases are in frame from base 1.